This T cell receptor beta chain was sequenced in a study of early T cells in non-severe SARS-CoV-2 infection. About the study: Chains were not paired, and sequencing was done on bulk RNA from unsorted whole blood. Study observations and caveats: Sequences matched to VDJdb favored anti-spike CD8 responses, while private and CD4 specificities were missed.

This clonotype has at least ten counts. What it binds is not known. The TCR library protocol attached unique molecular identifiers to the individual cDNA molecules. TCRdb processed the 5' RACE reads anew with MiXCR; each CDR3 protein has one entry. The sample has around 45,000 distinct CDR3 sequences; less than 8.5% are singletons. CDR3 size: 15 residues. Germline assignment: CDR1 SGHRS and CDR2 YFSETQ. V shed 6 bases, J shed 1 base, and the junction held 5 bases outside the gene matches. The rearrangement uses TRBV5-1 and TRBJ2-2; 8 nucleotides line up with TRBD2. Sequencing was done on a sample of whole blood. The TCR sequence derives from an adult who was a healthcare worker with PCR-confirmed SARS-CoV-2 infection or an uninfected control (not recorded which). The CDR3 coding sequence is TGCGCCAGCACGAGAAGCGGGGGGAACACCGGGGAGCTGTTTTTT. Translation gives CASTRSGGNTGELFF.